Listed here is a single TCR beta chain. The sample comes from a study of identical twins. Losses at the gene ends were 6 bases for V and 8 bases for J; bases not matched to a gene: 5. The CDR3 length is 12 residues. Looked up from germline, CDR1 is DFQATT and CDR2 is SNEGSKA (reference sequence). TCRdb reprocessed the 5' RACE reads via MiXCR and lists one record per CDR3 protein. The table has some 730,000 distinct CDR3 sequences, roughly 18% seen once. These sequences were also reported in another study, on T cells expressing NK-cell markers.

The sequenced sample was PBMCs. The chain employs TRBV20-1 and TRBJ2-4; 9 bases match TRBD1. The TCR was taken from a woman younger than 30 in good health. CDR3 DNA: TGCAGTGCGGGGACAGGGTCTCACATTCAGTACTTC. As protein: CSAGTGSHIQYF.